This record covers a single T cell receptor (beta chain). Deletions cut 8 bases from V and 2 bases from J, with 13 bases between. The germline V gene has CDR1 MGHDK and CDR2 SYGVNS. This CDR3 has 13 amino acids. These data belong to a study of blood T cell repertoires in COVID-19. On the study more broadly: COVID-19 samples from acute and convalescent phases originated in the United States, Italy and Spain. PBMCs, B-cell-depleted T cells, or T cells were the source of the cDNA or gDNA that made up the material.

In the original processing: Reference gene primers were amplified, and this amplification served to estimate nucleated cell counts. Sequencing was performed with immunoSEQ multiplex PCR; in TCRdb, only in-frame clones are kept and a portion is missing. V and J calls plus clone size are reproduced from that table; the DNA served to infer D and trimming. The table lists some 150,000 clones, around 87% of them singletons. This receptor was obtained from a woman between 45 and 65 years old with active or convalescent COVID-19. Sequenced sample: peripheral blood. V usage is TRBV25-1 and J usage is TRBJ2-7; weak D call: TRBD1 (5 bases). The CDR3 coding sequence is TGTGCCAGCGGACCGACAGACCCCTACGAGCAGTACTTC. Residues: CASGPTDPYEQYF.